This passage covers 21 T cell receptor beta chains from one sample sequenced in a study of cytomegalovirus exposure and HLA in healthy donors. PCR used 60 Vbeta primers and 13 Jbeta primers. Repertoires were generated with immunoSEQ multiplex PCR, while TCRdb's copy carries only in-frame clones and drops some. The sample carries 110,000 or so clones, roughly 80% recorded once. The sequencing input was PBMCs. Receptors were obtained from a man over 45 in good health and CMV-seropositive.

This chain connects TRBV5-6 to TRBJ2-5, with TRBD2 identical over 13 bases. J gave up 4 bases and V 2 bases, and 5 bases lay outside the gene matches. Germline CDR1 reads SGHDT; CDR2 reads YYEEEE. The CDR3 loop spans 16 amino acids. CDR3 protein: CASSLTSGGAVETQYF. CDR3 sequence (DNA): TGTGCCAGCAGCTTAACTAGCGGGGGGGCGGTAGAGACCCAGTACTTC.

Notes on this clone: In the same sample, other DNA sequences code for this CDR3. V usage is TRBV6-1 and J usage is TRBJ1-1; TRBD1 matches 7 bases. CDR3 length equals 17 residues. The ends lost 4 bases at V and 4 bases at J; junction bases unmatched: 15. The V gene's germline CDR1 is MNHNS and CDR2 SASEGT. The CDR3 DNA reads as TGTGCCAGCAGTGTGTCGACAGTAGGGGGCTCGGGCACTGAAGCTTTCTTT. Translating it yields CASSVSTVGGSGTEAFF.

The genes are TRBV28 and TRBJ2-7; TRBD2 aligns across 7 bases. Germline values: CDR1 MDHEN, CDR2 SYDVKM. The CDR3 length is 16 residues. Trimming removed 5 bases from V and 0 bases from J; junction bases left unmatched: 10. The CDR3 loop reads CASSGGDVALSYEQYF. CDR3 coding DNA: TGTGCCAGCAGTGGGGGGGACGTAGCCCTCTCCTACGAGCAGTACTTC.

The gene calls are TRBV5-1 and TRBJ1-2, with TRBD1 matching 8 bases. With V trimmed by 0 bases and J by 2 bases, 9 bases remained unmatched. This CDR3 has 17 residues. Germline values: CDR1 SGHRS, CDR2 YFSETQ. CDR3 DNA: TGCGCCAGCAGCTTGGCCCCCCAGGGGGCGGGGAACTATGGCTACACCTTC. It translates to CASSLAPQGAGNYGYTF.

The chain recombines TRBV6-5 with TRBJ2-7; a possible D gene is TRBD1 (6 bases). The CDR3 totals 14 residues. The V gene's germline CDR1 is MNHEY and CDR2 SVGAGI. V lost 8 bases and J lost 5, with 19 bases in between. CDR3 DNA sequence: TGTGCCAGCTCATCTCGCGCAGGGGATGACGAGCAGTACTTC. As protein: CASSSRAGDDEQYF.

This chain joins TRBV5-6 and TRBJ1-4, with D uncertain. Germline V CDR1 and CDR2: SGHDT, YYEEEE. This CDR3 is 14 amino acids long. Trimming took 2 bases from V and 7 from J, leaving 12 bases between them. The CDR3 loop reads CASSLEGLREKLFF. CDR3 bases: TGTGCCAGCAGCTTAGAGGGTCTTCGTGAAAAACTGTTTTTT.

J is TRBJ1-2 and V is TRBV6-1; the D is unclear. The germline V gene has CDR1 MNHNS and CDR2 SASEGT. The germline V and J ends were trimmed by 0 bases and 6 bases, with 14 bases remaining between them. This CDR3 is built from 15 residues. CDR3 loop: CASSEAEWRMDGYTF. The CDR3 nucleotides read TGTGCCAGCAGTGAAGCTGAGTGGAGGATGGATGGCTACACCTTC.

This clone was seen only a few times. Additional DNA sequences in this sample encode the identical CDR3. The rearrangement joins TRBV5-1 to TRBJ1-2, with a tentative D call TRBD1 (6 bases). The CDR3 totals 13 residues. The ends were cut back, 4 bases at V and 8 bases at J, with 15 bases in the middle. Germline CDR1 is SGHRS and CDR2 is YFSETQ. CDR3 amino acids: CASSPDSLKGYTF. The DNA of the CDR3 is TGCGCCAGCAGCCCGGACAGTTTGAAGGGCTACACCTTC.

The J gene is TRBJ2-5, the V gene TRBV7-9; the D gene is possibly TRBD1 (6 bases). Looked up from germline, CDR1 is SEHNR and CDR2 is FQNEAQ (reference sequence). CDR3 length equals 16 residues. V lost 5 bases to trimming and J lost 5 bases, with 21 bases between them. CDR3 amino acids: CASSPRQAARWETQYF. The CDR3 nucleotides read TGTGCCAGCAGCCCACGACAGGCCGCGCGGTGGGAGACCCAGTACTTC. Filled out from reference TRBV7-9 and TRBJ2-5, the complete variable domain reads DTGVSQNPRHKITKRGQNVTFRCDPISEHNRLYWYRQTLGQGPEFLTYFQNEAQLEKSRLLSDRFSAERPKGSFSTLEIQRTEQGDSAMYLCASSPRQAARWETQYFGPGTRLLVL.

This sequence joins TRBV25-1 and TRBJ2-1, with D possibly matching TRBD2 (5 bases). The germline gives CDR1 MGHDK, CDR2 SYGVNS. The CDR3 spans 14 residues. Trimming took 6 bases from V and 0 from J, leaving 9 bases between them. In DNA, the CDR3 is TGTGCCAGCAGAAGAGGAGGCTCCTACAATGAGCAGTTCTTC. Protein sequence: CASRRGGSYNEQFF.

The chain joins TRBV15 to TRBJ2-7, with TRBD2 matching over 8 bases. Germline V CDR1 and CDR2: LNHNV, YYDKDF (reference sequence). The V gene end was trimmed by 2 bases and the J gene end by 5 bases; junction bases not matched to a gene: 8. The CDR3 runs to 15 residues. CDR3 sequence reads: CATSRRTSSLNEQYF. CDR3 DNA: TGTGCCACCAGCAGACGGACTAGCTCCCTTAACGAGCAGTACTTC.

This clone appeared a few times. The rearrangement links TRBV10-2 to TRBJ1-1; 7 bases fit TRBD1. CDR1 is WSHSY, CDR2 SAAADI, per germline. The CDR3 runs 14 residues. After removal of 4 bases from V and 0 bases from J, the junction contained 2 bases not matched to a gene. The CDR3, as DNA: TGCGCCAGCAGTGCAGGGGGATTGAACACTGAAGCTTTCTTT. It translates to CASSAGGLNTEAFF.

The chain combines TRBV5-1 with TRBJ2-2, with D tentatively TRBD2 (6 bases). Trimming pared 6 bases from V and 6 bases from J, leaving 18 bases between. Germline values: CDR1 SGHRS, CDR2 YFSETQ. There are 15 residues in the CDR3. This CDR3 reads CASTRGGPVPGELFF. In DNA, the CDR3 is TGCGCCAGCACCAGAGGAGGGCCCGTTCCCGGGGAGCTGTTTTTT.

This chain connects TRBV5-6 to TRBJ1-2; 7 bases map to TRBD1. CDR3 size: 15 residues. The V gene's germline CDR1 is SGHDT and CDR2 YYEEEE. V dropped 4 bases and J dropped 6; count of bases not matched to a gene: 12. This CDR3 reads CASSRTLGGADGYTF. The DNA for the CDR3 is TGTGCCAGCAGCCGAACGTTAGGGGGCGCGGATGGCTACACCTTC.

V usage is TRBV6-6 and J usage is TRBJ2-7, with TRBD2 matching over 10 bases. Germline trimming cut 5 bases from V and 7 bases from J; bases unmatched to any gene: 8. Germline lookup yields CDR1 MNHNY and CDR2 SVGAGI (reference sequence). CDR3 length equals 14 residues. The CDR3 nucleotides read TGTGCCAGCAGTCCCGGGACTAGCGTTTTTGAGCAGTACTTC. This sequence encodes CASSPGTSVFEQYF.

CDR3 sequence: CASSLGDTGGITEAFF. DNA for the CDR3: TGCGCCAGCAGCTTGGGCGATACAGGGGGGATTACTGAAGCTTTCTTT. V and J are TRBV5-1 and TRBJ1-1; 8 nucleotides line up with TRBD1. Trimming at V came to 0 bases and at J to 5 bases, leaving 9 bases not matched to a gene. CDR1 SGHRS and CDR2 YFSETQ come from the germline V gene. CDR3 size: 16 residues.

The chain employs TRBV13 and TRBJ1-6; the match to TRBD1 covers 8 bases. The CDR3 loop spans 15 amino acids. Losses at the gene ends were 1 base for V and 9 bases for J; bases not matched to a gene: 5. Germline lookup yields CDR1 PRHDT and CDR2 FYEKMQ (reference sequence). The CDR3 nucleotides read TGTGCCAGCAGCTTAGAGGGGACAGGTACTTCACCCCTCCACTTT. As protein: CASSLEGTGTSPLHF. Based on the CDR3 plus reference TRBV13 and TRBJ1-6, the full variable domain is AAGVIQSPRHLIKEKRETATLKCYPIPRHDTVYWYQQGPGQDPQFLISFYEKMQSDKGSIPDRFSAQQFSDYHSELNMSSLELGDSALYFCASSLEGTGTSPLHFGNGTRLTVT.

The rearrangement joins TRBV5-6 to TRBJ1-6; D might be TRBD1 (6 bases). The CDR3 is 14 amino acids. Trimming took 0 bases from V and 9 from J, leaving 10 bases between them. Germline CDR1 reads SGHDT; CDR2 reads YYEEEE. CDR3 DNA: TGTGCCAGCAGCTTGGAGCAGGGGACTTCACCCCTCCACTTT. It translates to CASSLEQGTSPLHF.

The chain recombines TRBV14 with TRBJ1-4, with D unclear. This CDR3 comprises 15 residues. Per the germline V gene, CDR1 is SGHDN and CDR2 is FVKESK. Between the trimmed V and J ends, which lost 1 base and 7 bases, there was a span of 13 bases. CDR3 DNA sequence: TGTGCCAGCAGCCAAGCGTACCTAGGTGGTGAAAAACTGTTTTTT. Protein sequence: CASSQAYLGGEKLFF. Based on the CDR3 plus reference TRBV14 and TRBJ1-4, the full variable domain is EAGVTQFPSHSVIEKGQTVTLRCDPISGHDNLYWYRRVMGKEIKFLLHFVKESKQDESGMPNNRFLAERTGGTYSTLKVQPAELEDSGVYFCASSQAYLGGEKLFFGSGTQLSVL.

The CDR3 DNA sequence: TGTGCCAGCAATCGCCCGGGTTCGTCCTACGAGCAGTACTTC. As protein: CASNRPGSSYEQYF. The chain is built from TRBV6-1 and TRBJ2-7; no firm D call. Between the trimmed V and J ends, which lost 7 bases and 1 base, there was a span of 14 bases. Germline CDR1 reads MNHNS; CDR2 reads SASEGT. The CDR3 sequence is 14 residues long.

The chain recombines TRBV4-1 with TRBJ1-1, with D tentatively TRBD1 (6 bases). The V gene's germline CDR1 is MGHRA and CDR2 YSYEKL. The CDR3 length is 13 residues. V was cut by 6 bases and J by 0 bases, with 8 bases left in between. The CDR3 DNA is TGCGCCAGCAGTAGGACAGTGAACACTGAAGCTTTCTTT. This codes for CASSRTVNTEAFF.